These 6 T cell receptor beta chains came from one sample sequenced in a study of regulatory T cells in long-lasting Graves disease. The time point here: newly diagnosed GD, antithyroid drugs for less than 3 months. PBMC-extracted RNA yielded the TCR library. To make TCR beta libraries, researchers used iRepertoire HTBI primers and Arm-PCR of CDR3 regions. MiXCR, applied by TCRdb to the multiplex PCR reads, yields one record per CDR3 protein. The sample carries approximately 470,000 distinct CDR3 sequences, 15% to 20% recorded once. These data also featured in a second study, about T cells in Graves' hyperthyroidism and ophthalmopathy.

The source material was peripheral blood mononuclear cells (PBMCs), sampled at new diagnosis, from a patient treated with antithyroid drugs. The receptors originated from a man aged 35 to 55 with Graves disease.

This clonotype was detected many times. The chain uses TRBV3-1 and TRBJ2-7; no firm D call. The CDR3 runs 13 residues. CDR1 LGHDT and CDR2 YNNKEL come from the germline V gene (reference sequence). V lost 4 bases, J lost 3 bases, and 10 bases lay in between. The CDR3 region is CASSPTAHYEQYF. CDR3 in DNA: TGTGCCAGCAGCCCGACCGCACACTACGAGCAGTACTTC.

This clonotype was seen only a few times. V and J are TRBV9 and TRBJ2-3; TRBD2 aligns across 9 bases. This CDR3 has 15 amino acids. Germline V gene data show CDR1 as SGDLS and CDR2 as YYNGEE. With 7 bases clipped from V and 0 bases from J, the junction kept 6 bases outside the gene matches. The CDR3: CASGGLALSTDTQYF. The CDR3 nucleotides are TGTGCCAGCGGGGGACTAGCCCTTAGCACAGATACGCAGTATTTT.

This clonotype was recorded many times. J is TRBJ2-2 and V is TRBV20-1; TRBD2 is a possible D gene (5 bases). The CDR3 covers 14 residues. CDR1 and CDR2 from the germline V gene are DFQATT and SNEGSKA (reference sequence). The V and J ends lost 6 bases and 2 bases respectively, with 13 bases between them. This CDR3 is CSAPLADNTGELFF. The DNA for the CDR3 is TGCAGTGCACCGCTAGCAGATAACACCGGGGAGCTGTTTTTT.

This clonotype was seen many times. The CDR3 DNA sequence: TGTGCCAGCAGTTACCATGGCGGGAGGGCCACTAGTTTTGCCCAGGAGCAGTTCTTC. Residues: CASSYHGGRATSFAQEQFF. V is TRBV6-2 or TRBV6-3 and J is TRBJ2-1; 9 positions match TRBD2. Germline CDR1 is MNHEY and CDR2 is SVGEGT. V gave up 2 bases and J gave up 10 bases; unmatched junction bases: 21. This CDR3 is built from 19 residues.

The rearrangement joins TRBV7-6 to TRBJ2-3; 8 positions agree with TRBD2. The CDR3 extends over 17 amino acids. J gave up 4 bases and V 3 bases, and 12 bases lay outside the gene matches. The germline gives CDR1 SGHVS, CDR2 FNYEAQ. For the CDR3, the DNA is TGTGCCAGCAGCTTTATTTGCGTCGGGAGGGCCGCAGATACGCAGTATTTT. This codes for CASSFICVGRAADTQYF.

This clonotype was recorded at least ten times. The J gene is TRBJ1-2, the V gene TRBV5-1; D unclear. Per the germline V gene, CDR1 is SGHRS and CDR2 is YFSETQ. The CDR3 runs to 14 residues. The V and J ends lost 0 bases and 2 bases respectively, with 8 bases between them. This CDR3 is CASSLEAANYGYTF. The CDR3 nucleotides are TGCGCCAGCAGCTTGGAAGCGGCCAACTATGGCTACACCTTC. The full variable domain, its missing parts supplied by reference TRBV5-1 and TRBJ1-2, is KAGVTQTPRYLIKTRGQQVTLSCSPISGHRSVSWYQQTPGQGLQFLFEYFSETQRNKGNFPGRFSGRQFSNSRSEMNVSTLELGDSALYLCASSLEAANYGYTFGSGTRLTVV.